This TCR beta chain was captured in a study of shared clonotypes between healthy human individuals. Naive CD8 cells comprised CD45RO-negative, CCR7-positively selected cells, excluding terminally differentiated effector memory CD45RA+ cells. For sorted subsets, about 200 ng DNA per replicate equaled some 27,000 T cell genomes. Here immunoSEQ multiplex PCR was the method, and the copy in TCRdb shows in-frame clones only, minus some. The sample consists of some 800,000 clones, approximately 92% of them appearing once. This CDR3 spans 15 amino acids. CDR1 is KGHSH and CDR2 is LQKENI in the germline V gene. V lost 4 bases, J lost 5 bases, and 6 bases stayed unmatched.

The rearrangement links TRBV18 to TRBJ2-1, with 9 bases lining up with TRBD1. The sample comprised naive CD8+ T cells sorted from blood. The TCR comes from a man aged 30-40 years in good health. As DNA, the CDR3 is TGTGCCAGCTCACTGTCCGGGACAGGGAACAATGAGCAGTTCTTC. Amino acid sequence: CASSLSGTGNNEQFF.